This T cell receptor (beta chain) was captured by sequencing in a study of blood T cell repertoires in COVID-19. Deletions cut 1 base from V and 2 bases from J, with 7 bases between. The CDR3 is made up of 14 amino acids. Germline V gives CDR1 SGHDT, CDR2 YYEEEE. Profiled with immunoSEQ multiplex PCR; TCRdb holds only in-frame clones, not every one. The sample holds about 100,000 clones, 80% seen once. The receptor comes from a man between 65 and 85 years old with active or convalescent COVID-19. Sequencing used peripheral blood. The rearrangement links TRBV5-6 to TRBJ2-1; possibly TRBD1 for D (6 bases). The CDR3 protein is CASSLYRAYNEQFF. The CDR3 nucleotides read TGTGCCAGCAGCTTGTACAGGGCCTACAATGAGCAGTTCTTC.